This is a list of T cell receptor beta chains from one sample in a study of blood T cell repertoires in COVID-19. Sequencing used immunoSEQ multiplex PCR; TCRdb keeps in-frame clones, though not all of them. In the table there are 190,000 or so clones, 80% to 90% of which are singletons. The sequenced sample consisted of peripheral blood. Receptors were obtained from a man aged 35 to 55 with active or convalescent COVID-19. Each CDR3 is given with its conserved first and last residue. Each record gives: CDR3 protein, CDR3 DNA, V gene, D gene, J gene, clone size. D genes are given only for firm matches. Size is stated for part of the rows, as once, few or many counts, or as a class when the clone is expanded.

CASSLVDFRGLGYGEQFF | TGCGCCAGCAGCTTGGTTGACTTCAGGGGGCTTGGGTATGGGGAGCAGTTCTTC | TRBV5-1 | TRBD1 | TRBJ2-1 | NA
CASSLDWTGAYEQYF | TGTGCCAGCAGCTTAGATTGGACAGGGGCCTACGAGCAGTACTTC | TRBV11-2 | TRBD1 | TRBJ2-7 | few
CASSLLGQGGNTEAFF | TGTGCCAGCAGCCTTTTAGGACAGGGGGGGAACACTGAAGCTTTCTTT | TRBV3-1/TRBV3-2 | TRBD1 | TRBJ1-1 | NA
CASSNRGRLVDYTF | TGTGCCAGTAGTAATAGGGGGCGGCTTGTAGACTACACCTTC | TRBV19 | TRBD1 | TRBJ1-2 | NA
CARGRQTNEKLFF | TGTGCCCGAGGGAGGCAGACTAATGAAAAACTGTTTTTT | TRBV10-3 | NA | TRBJ1-4 | NA
CASSLGRTRATEAFF | TGTGCCAGCAGTTTAGGTCGGACCAGGGCCACTGAAGCTTTCTTT | TRBV28 | NA | TRBJ1-1 | NA
CASSPTGQALSPLHF | TGTGCCAGCTCACCCACGGGACAGGCTCTGTCACCCCTCCACTTT | TRBV18 | TRBD1 | TRBJ1-6 | NA
CASRPDGQGGQPQHF | TGTGCCAGCAGGCCAGACGGACAGGGTGGGCAGCCCCAGCATTTT | TRBV7-2 | TRBD1 | TRBJ1-5 | NA
CASSLGDRSGTEAFF | TGCGCCAGCAGCTTGGGTGACAGAAGCGGGACTGAAGCTTTCTTT | TRBV5-1 | NA | TRBJ1-1 | NA
CASSYADYGYTF | TGTGCCAGCAGTTACGCGGACTATGGCTACACCTTC | TRBV6-2/TRBV6-3 | NA | TRBJ1-2 | NA
CASSTDRGGYEQYF | TGTGCCAGCTCAACGGACAGGGGAGGGTACGAGCAGTACTTC | TRBV18 | TRBD1 | TRBJ2-7 | NA
CASSLVGQPEAFF | TGTGCCAGCAGTTTAGTAGGACAGCCTGAAGCTTTCTTT | TRBV12-3/TRBV12-4 | NA | TRBJ1-1 | NA
CASSLALTGLGNYGYTF | TGTGCCAGCAGCTTAGCCCTGACAGGGTTGGGGAACTATGGCTACACCTTC | TRBV7-8 | TRBD1 | TRBJ1-2 | NA
CASSPGQGAGQPQHF | TGCGCCAGCAGCCCGGGACAGGGGGCAGGGCAGCCCCAGCATTTT | TRBV4-1 | TRBD1 | TRBJ1-5 | NA
CASSGGTGFEKLFF | TGTGCCAGCAGCGGCGGGACTGGTTTTGAAAAACTGTTTTTT | TRBV2 | NA | TRBJ1-4 | NA
CASSVGQGDSPLHF | TGTGCCAGCAGCGTGGGACAGGGAGACTCACCCCTCCACTTT | TRBV9 | TRBD1 | TRBJ1-6 | NA
CASSPARGSEQYF | TGTGCCAGCTCACCAGCTAGGGGGAGCGAGCAGTACTTC | TRBV18 | NA | TRBJ2-7 | NA
CASSGQGLSEQYF | TGTGCCAGCAGTGGACAGGGTCTATCCGAGCAGTACTTC | TRBV25-1 | TRBD1 | TRBJ2-7 | once
CASSPRASGGYTF | TGTGCCAGCAGCCCGAGGGCCTCGGGTGGCTACACCTTC | TRBV12-3/TRBV12-4 | NA | TRBJ1-2 | NA
CAWSVRGGNSPLHF | TGTGCCTGGAGTGTAAGGGGAGGTAATTCACCCCTCCACTTT | TRBV30 | NA | TRBJ1-6 | once
CASSLVGLAGDQETQYF | TGTGCCAGCAGCTTAGTCGGACTAGCGGGAGACCAAGAGACCCAGTACTTC | TRBV13 | TRBD2 | TRBJ2-5 | NA
CASSQLQGGSPLHF | TGTGCCAGCAGCCAGCTCCAGGGTGGTTCACCCCTCCACTTT | TRBV3-1/TRBV3-2 | NA | TRBJ1-6 | NA
CASSTGQTNEKLFF | TGTGCCAGCAGCACGGGACAAACTAATGAAAAACTGTTTTTT | TRBV7-9 | NA | TRBJ1-4 | NA
CASIPGTNYGYTF | TGTGCCAGCATTCCCGGGACAAATTATGGCTACACCTTC | TRBV12-3/TRBV12-4 | NA | TRBJ1-2 | NA
CASSWGEVYEQYF | TGTGCCAGCAGTTGGGGCGAGGTCTACGAGCAGTACTTC | TRBV6-2/TRBV6-3 | NA | TRBJ2-7 | NA
CASKWGSGVNEKLFF | TGTGCCAGCAAATGGGGCTCAGGGGTGAATGAAAAACTGTTTTTT | TRBV2 | NA | TRBJ1-4 | NA
CASSLFLQETQYF | TGTGCCAGCAGTTTATTTCTCCAAGAGACCCAGTACTTC | TRBV27 | NA | TRBJ2-5 | NA
CASSPVTTSGREETQYF | TGTGCCAGCAGCCCTGTTACGACTAGCGGGCGGGAGGAGACCCAGTACTTC | TRBV13 | TRBD2 | TRBJ2-5 | NA
CASSLWGGETQYF | TGTGCCAGCAGCTTGTGGGGGGGGGAGACCCAGTACTTC | TRBV7-2 | TRBD2 | TRBJ2-5 | NA
CASSSISRAGGLQETQYF | TGTGCCAGCAGCTCAATATCAAGAGCGGGGGGGCTCCAAGAGACCCAGTACTTC | TRBV5-4 | TRBD2 | TRBJ2-5 | NA
CASSIRGRETQYF | TGTGCCAGTAGTATTCGAGGAAGGGAGACCCAGTACTTC | TRBV19 | NA | TRBJ2-5 | NA
CASRPPSDTDTQYF | TGTGCCAGCAGACCTCCAAGCGACACAGATACGCAGTATTTT | TRBV6-5 | NA | TRBJ2-3 | NA
CASSQDHPGGIATNEKLFF | TGTGCCAGCAGCCAAGATCATCCAGGGGGGATTGCAACTAATGAAAAACTGTTTTTT | TRBV3-1/TRBV3-2 | TRBD1 | TRBJ1-4 | NA
CATSTRLAGPNEQFF | TGTGCCACCAGCACCCGGCTAGCGGGGCCCAATGAGCAGTTCTTC | TRBV15 | TRBD2 | TRBJ2-1 | NA
CATRVRGQPQHF | TGTGCCACTCGTGTAAGGGGTCAGCCCCAGCATTTT | TRBV19 | NA | TRBJ1-5 | NA
CASSAGRSGENTIYF | TGTGCCAGCAGCGCTGGACGTTCGGGGGAAAACACCATATATTTT | TRBV5-5 | NA | TRBJ1-3 | NA
CASSSRGLDEQYF | TGCGCCAGCAGCTCGAGGGGGTTGGACGAGCAGTACTTC | TRBV4-1 | NA | TRBJ2-7 | NA
CASSYQGGTTSPLHF | TGCGCCAGCAGCTATCAGGGGGGTACGACTTCACCCCTCCACTTT | TRBV5-1 | TRBD1 | TRBJ1-6 | NA
CASSFRDSVDEQFF | TGTGCCAGCAGCTTTCGGGACAGCGTCGATGAGCAGTTCTTC | TRBV7-9 | TRBD1 | TRBJ2-1 | NA
CATRPKSQGQLTDTQYF | TGTGCCACCAGACCGAAAAGCCAGGGACAGTTGACAGATACGCAGTATTTT | TRBV15 | TRBD1 | TRBJ2-3 | NA
CAWSGKIDSPLHF | TGTGCCTGGAGCGGTAAAATAGATTCACCCCTCCACTTT | TRBV30 | NA | TRBJ1-6 | NA
CASSSGIQETQYF | TGTGCCAGCAGCTCCGGGATCCAAGAGACCCAGTACTTC | TRBV7-8 | NA | TRBJ2-5 | NA
CSVGTGAGYTF | TGCAGCGTTGGTACAGGGGCCGGCTACACCTTC | TRBV29-1 | TRBD1 | TRBJ1-2 | NA
CASSSTSGGAVEQYF | TGTGCCAGCAGCTCCACTAGCGGGGGGGCCGTCGAGCAGTACTTC | TRBV7-2 | TRBD2 | TRBJ2-7 | NA
CASSASGGSKNIQYF | TGTGCCAGTAGTGCTAGCGGGGGGTCAAAAAACATTCAGTACTTC | TRBV19 | TRBD2 | TRBJ2-4 | NA
CASSMRGQGHLNTEAFF | TGTGCCAGTAGTATGAGAGGACAGGGGCATTTGAACACTGAAGCTTTCTTT | TRBV19 | TRBD1 | TRBJ1-1 | NA
CATRRDVGGEAFF | TGCGCCACCCGGAGGGACGTAGGCGGTGAAGCTTTCTTT | TRBV5-1 | NA | TRBJ1-1 | few
CASSSSPGLAKNEQFF | TGTGCCAGCAGTTCCTCACCGGGACTAGCGAAGAATGAGCAGTTCTTC | TRBV27 | TRBD2 | TRBJ2-1 | NA
CASSLLQGVRQETQYF | TGTGCCAGCAGCCTGTTACAGGGGGTACGCCAAGAGACCCAGTACTTC | TRBV5-6 | TRBD1 | TRBJ2-5 | NA
CASTQQGLTGANVLTF | TGTGCCAGCACCCAACAGGGCTTGACTGGGGCCAACGTCCTGACTTTC | TRBV14 | NA | TRBJ2-6 | NA
CASSANYGYTF | TGTGCCAGCAGCGCGAACTATGGCTACACCTTC | TRBV5-4 | NA | TRBJ1-2 | once